These 19 T cell receptor beta chains originate from one sample sequenced in a study of response to subunit inactivated influenza vaccine. TCRdb fed the RT-PCR reads into MiXCR, producing one record per CDR3 protein. The profile shows over 300,000 distinct CDR3 sequences, 21% of them singletons. The input for sequencing was PBMCs from blood, taken less than 22 months after vaccination. The receptor source for this set is a man aged 50-75 years who received an inactivated influenza vaccine.

This clonotype was observed a handful of times. The chain employs TRBV6-5 and TRBJ2-5; TRBD1 aligns across 8 bases. The V gene's germline CDR1 is MNHEY and CDR2 SVGAGI. J was trimmed by 5 bases and V by 4 bases; bases with no gene match: 9. CDR3 size: 15 residues. CDR3: CASSLGQGAWETQYF. The CDR3 region has the DNA TGTGCCAGCAGTTTAGGGCAGGGGGCCTGGGAGACCCAGTACTTC.

This sequence joins TRBV7-1 and TRBJ2-1; 13 bases align to TRBD2. TRBV7-1 is an open reading frame, and its role is uncertain. The ends lost 2 bases at V and 5 bases at J; junction bases unmatched: 3. The CDR3 is made up of 16 amino acids. The DNA for the CDR3 is TGTGCCAGCAGCTCAACTAGCGGGAGGGCGAACAATGAGCAGTTCTTC. Its translation: CASSSTSGRANNEQFF.

This clonotype was counted many times. The chain uses TRBV6-2 or TRBV6-3 and TRBJ2-2, with 11 bases matching TRBD2. CDR1 is MNHEY and CDR2 is SVGEGT in the germline V gene. The CDR3 has 21 residues. Trimming at V came to 1 base and at J to 2 bases, leaving 15 bases not matched to a gene. The CDR3 loop is CASSYYWTSGPFGANTGELFF. The CDR3 DNA sequence: TGTGCCAGCAGTTACTATTGGACTAGCGGGCCTTTTGGGGCTAACACCGGGGAGCTGTTTTTT.

This clonotype has only a few counts. The rearrangement links TRBV18 to TRBJ1-2; D is unclear. Trimming took off 0 bases at V and 4 bases at J, with 3 bases between the two ends. CDR3 length: 12 amino acids. Germline CDR1 and CDR2: KGHSH and LQKENI. CDR3 loop: CASSPPGYGYTF. The CDR3 DNA follows: TGTGCCAGCTCACCACCGGGCTATGGCTACACCTTC. Combining the CDR3 with reference TRBV18 and TRBJ1-2 gives the whole variable domain NAGVMQNPRHLVRRRGQEARLRCSPMKGHSHVYWYRQLPEEGLKFMVYLQKENIIDESGMPKERFSAEFPKEGPSILRIQQVVRGDSAAYFCASSPPGYGYTFGSGTRLTVV.

This clonotype was picked up a small number of times. This rearrangement joins TRBV21-1 to TRBJ2-7; no DNA check was done on the table's D call, TRBD1. TRBV21-1 is recorded as a pseudogene. The CDR3 is 18 residues long. Here the CDR3 reads CASRPAEGTNSLSYEQYF. Here the CDR3 DNA reads TGTGCCAGCCGCCCCGCCGAGGGGACAAACTCACTCTCCTACGAGCAGTACTTC.

This clonotype was detected only a few times. J is TRBJ1-5 and V is TRBV29-1; possibly TRBD1 for D (5 bases). CDR3 length: 13 residues. Trimming removed 4 bases at V and 7 bases at J, with 14 bases between. Germline V CDR1 and CDR2: SQVTM, ANQGSEA. The CDR3 protein is CSVVGDPTQPQHF. CDR3 nucleotide sequence: TGCAGCGTTGTGGGGGACCCCACCCAGCCCCAGCATTTT.

The chain recombines TRBV13 with TRBJ1-3; a possible D gene is TRBD1 (5 bases). Germline-derived CDR1 and CDR2 are PRHDT and FYEKMQ (reference sequence). The length of the CDR3 is 18 residues. V lost 5 bases, J lost 0 bases, and 20 bases lay in between. Here the CDR3 DNA reads TGTGCCAGCAGCCGGGAGAGGGGCGAAACCTTCTCTGGAAACACCATATATTTT. Its protein is CASSRERGETFSGNTIYF.

This clonotype was observed a handful of times. The V gene is TRBV30, the J gene TRBJ1-2; 8 bases map to TRBD1. Germline-derived CDR1 and CDR2 are GTSNPN and SVGIG (reference sequence). Trimming removed 8 bases from V and 5 bases from J; junction bases left unmatched: 10. The CDR3 sequence is 13 residues long. The CDR3 loop reads CARRQGLEYGYTF. The CDR3 nucleotides are TGTGCCCGAAGACAGGGGTTAGAATATGGCTACACCTTC.

This clonotype was recorded a few times. The chain has TRBV12-3 or TRBV12-4 and TRBJ1-1; 8 positions agree with TRBD1. The V segment lost 6 bases and the J segment 8 bases; nucleotides outside the gene matches: 14. The CDR3 is 15 amino acids. CDR3 amino acids: CASRRQGPNSAEAFF. The CDR3 nucleotides are TGTGCCAGCAGAAGACAGGGGCCCAACTCAGCAGAAGCTTTCTTT.

In its sample, this clonotype was seen a few times. The chain combines TRBV5-1 with TRBJ1-2; D is undetermined. Deletions cut 5 bases from V and 6 bases from J, with 11 bases between. This CDR3 has 12 amino acids. CDR1 is SGHRS and CDR2 is YFSETQ in the germline V gene. The CDR3 loop reads CASRSHTDGYTF. The CDR3 nucleotides are TGCGCCAGCAGGTCACACACGGATGGCTACACCTTC.

This chain links TRBV21-1 with TRBJ2-2; no DNA check was done on the table's D call, TRBD1. TRBV21-1 is termed a pseudogene. This CDR3 spans 15 amino acids. CDR3 residues: CASRDREENTGELFF. In DNA form, the CDR3 reads TGTGCCAGCAGAGACAGGGAGGAGAACACCGGGGAGCTGTTTTTT.

This clonotype was seen just once. The genes are TRBV29-1 and TRBJ2-2, with TRBD2 matching 14 bases. CDR3 size: 18 residues. Germline CDR1 SQVTM, CDR2 ANQGSEA. V dropped 4 bases and J dropped 4; count of bases not matched to a gene: 11. The CDR3 loop reads CSVAPGLAGGGGTGELFF. In DNA, the CDR3 is TGCAGCGTTGCCCCCGGACTAGCGGGAGGAGGGGGCACCGGGGAGCTGTTTTTT.

The chain is built from TRBV2 and TRBJ1-5, with TRBD1 matching 7 bases. The CDR3 sequence is 18 residues long. Germline lookup yields CDR1 SNHLY and CDR2 FYNNEI. V shed 4 bases and J 0 bases; nucleotides not matched to a gene: 12. CDR3 protein: CASSARDRTIYSNQPQHF. CDR3 in DNA: TGTGCCAGCAGTGCCCGGGACAGAACAATTTATAGCAATCAGCCCCAGCATTTT.

This clonotype was counted only a few times. The chain couples TRBV30 to TRBJ2-7; TRBD1 agrees at 7 bases. V dropped 4 bases and J dropped 3; count of bases not matched to a gene: 15. Germline V gene lookup returns CDR1 GTSNPN and CDR2 SVGIG (reference sequence). This CDR3 spans 16 amino acids. CDR3 bases: TGTGCCTGGAATGGAGATATCGTTGACAGGGTCTACGAGCAGTACTTC. The encoded protein is CAWNGDIVDRVYEQYF.

The chain uses TRBV14 and TRBJ2-7, with TRBD2 as a possible D gene (6 bases). Germline V gives CDR1 SGHDN, CDR2 FVKESK. The CDR3 totals 14 residues. The germline V and J ends were trimmed by 1 base and 6 bases, with 13 bases remaining between them. CDR3 sequence (DNA): TGTGCCAGCAGCCAAGGGGCAGGGAGGCTCGAGCAGTACTTC. Translated, it gives CASSQGAGRLEQYF.

The chain employs TRBV12-3 or TRBV12-4 and TRBJ2-4; D gene unclear. This CDR3 comprises 16 residues. Trimming shortened V by 3 bases and J by 0 bases, and 12 bases separated the two germline ends. The CDR3 is CASSLPRDIAKNIQYF. In nucleotides, the CDR3 is TGTGCCAGCAGTTTGCCCAGAGATATAGCCAAAAACATTCAGTACTTC.

A few counts support this clonotype. The chain joins TRBV12-3 or TRBV12-4 to TRBJ2-7; tentative D call: TRBD1 (6 bases). The CDR3 extends over 16 amino acids. Trimming stripped 3 bases from V and 3 bases from J, with 18 bases between. CDR3 coding DNA: TGTGCCAGCAGTTTTGGCCCCGGGGACATGGGCTACGAGCAGTACTTC. It yields the protein CASSFGPGDMGYEQYF.

This clonotype was detected a few times. The J gene is TRBJ2-5, the V gene TRBV5-1; D may be TRBD1 (5 bases). This CDR3 has 13 amino acids. Trimming shortened V by 2 bases and J by 5 bases, and 10 bases separated the two germline ends. CDR1 is SGHRS and CDR2 is YFSETQ in the germline V gene. CDR3 amino acids: CASSFRVGETQYF. The CDR3 DNA sequence: TGCGCCAGCAGCTTCAGGGTAGGGGAGACCCAGTACTTC.

This clonotype was observed a few times. CDR3 bases: TGCGCCAGCAGCTTGATGACAGGAGTTGGTGGTGGCTACACCTTC. Protein: CASSLMTGVGGGYTF. The V call is TRBV5-1, the J call TRBJ1-2; tentatively, D is TRBD1 (6 bases). The CDR3 spans 15 residues. Trimming took 1 base from V and 7 from J, leaving 17 bases between them. Germline V gene data show CDR1 as SGHRS and CDR2 as YFSETQ.